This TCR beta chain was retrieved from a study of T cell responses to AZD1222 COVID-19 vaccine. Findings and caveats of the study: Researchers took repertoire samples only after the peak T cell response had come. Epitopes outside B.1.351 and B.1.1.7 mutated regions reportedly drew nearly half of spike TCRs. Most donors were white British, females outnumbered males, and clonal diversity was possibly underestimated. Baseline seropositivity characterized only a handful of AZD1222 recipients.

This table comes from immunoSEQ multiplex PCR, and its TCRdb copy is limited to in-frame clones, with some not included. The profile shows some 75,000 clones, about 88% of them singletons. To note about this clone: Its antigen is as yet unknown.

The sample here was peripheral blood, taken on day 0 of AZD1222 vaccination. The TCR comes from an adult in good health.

The CDR3 loop is CASSLDIANEQYV. The CDR3 bases are TGTGCCAGCAGCTTAGATATAGCAAACGAGCAGTACGTC. V usage is TRBV7-8 and J usage is TRBJ2-7; no reliable D call. Germline assignment: CDR1 SGHVS and CDR2 FQNEAQ. Trimming pared 1 base from V and 5 bases from J, leaving 9 bases between. The length of the CDR3 is 13 residues.